This TCR beta chain was obtained from a study of cytomegalovirus exposure and HLA in healthy donors (dated by TCRdb to 2015 to 2018). Regarding the complete study: In an earlier analysis of approximately 640 of the donors, 250 to 350 Gb of sequence data and 90 million to 130 million unique TCR beta sequences from about 179 million T cells were reported. An early release covering around 630 HLA-typed donors comprised about 300 gigabases of sequencing data and roughly 86 million unique TCR sequences. Of the 300 to 450 genotyped donors, 81% fell in the genetic ancestry cluster associated with self-reported Caucasian donors. The study aimed to test whether cataloging public T cell receptors could reveal signatures of past pathogen exposure. The study profiled the T cell repertoires of 550 to 700 subjects by immunosequencing and related them to cytomegalovirus serostatus. Besides the first cohort of 666 subjects, a separate validation cohort made up of 120 or so different subjects was used. To predict cytomegalovirus infection status, the study brought together high-throughput TCR immunosequencing, statistical association of individual TCRs with disease status, and machine learning. In a later analysis, previously published TCR beta repertoires from 550 to 750 donors were re-analyzed and high-resolution HLA genotyping was added so that TCR occurrence patterns could be studied. In the later analysis, no new phenotypic data were used to find candidate immune exposures; instead, reliance was placed on TCR beta sequences and their occurrence across donors. In an earlier analysis of a few hundred of the donors, high-throughput TCR beta sequencing was used to judge whether each TCR beta V gene segment behaved as functional or pseudogenic. Alongside the repertoire data, information on donor age, sex, ethnicity and CMV serostatus was compiled. A later genetic analysis took genome-wide SNP genotypes for about three fifths of the 666 donors and used that subset as a discovery cohort. Every discovery cohort repertoire had been produced on one sequencing platform. Class I and class II HLA loci were covered by the typing at four-digit resolution. Typing coverage differed by locus: A, B, C, DRB1 and DQB1 were typed in roughly 620-640 donors, DQA1 in 500 to 550, DPA1 in over 600, and DPB1 in approximately 450. A few DR-DQ haplotypes were treated as single units for association and clustering because of strong linkage in the cohort. Among about 390 genotyped donors of the cohort, an average of roughly 240,000 unique TCR beta nucleotide sequences were sequenced per donor, roughly a sixth of them non-productive.

The CDR3 goes from the cysteine to the phenylalanine over 15 residues. Only the CDR3 DNA is retained, 45 bases long and in frame from the first base. V is shortened by 1 base, J by 7 bases, and the region joining them spans 17 bases. CDR1 and CDR2 are read off the germline V gene (reference sequence) as LNHNV and YYDKDF. The library came from the immunoSEQ multiplex PCR assay. A mixture of 60 forward primers for TCR Vbeta segments and 13 reverse primers for TCR Jbeta segments was used in the multiplex PCR. A multiplex PCR assay on genomic DNA amplified the CDR3 region of rearranged TCR beta genes. The Illumina HiSeq System was used to sequence the amplified TCR beta libraries as 87-base-pair reads. As for the authors' bioinformatics: Across the roughly 640 repertoires, a later analysis counted around 80 million unique TCR beta chains, around 10 million of which were shared by at least two donors. A nearest-neighbor algorithm error-corrected the raw reads and collapsed the reads into unique sequences, merging closely related sequences to remove PCR and sequencing errors. V, D and J gene segments were assigned by aligning CDR3 sequences to IMGT reference sequences. For a sequence to be retained, a match of at least six nucleotides was required to both a V gene segment and a J gene segment. Rearrangements were called productive when the CDR3 lacked stop codons and stayed in frame with V and J; all others were non-productive. CDR3 was defined by IMGT convention, running from the second conserved V-encoded cysteine to the conserved J-encoded phenylalanine. In an earlier analysis of around 570 of the donors, sequences lacking an unambiguous match to a single V gene segment were excluded. In an earlier analysis of approximately 590 of the donors, a V segment was called functional when productive rearrangements were above 56.7%, and segregating when the standard deviation between donors exceeded 5%. A statistical classification framework was built for diagnosing cytomegalovirus status from the catalog of TCR beta chain sequences. V and J gene assignment, in a later analysis, came from comparing TCR nucleotide sequences with IMGT/GENE-DB human TR gene sequences. In a later analysis, CDR3 sequences and most-parsimonious VDJ recombination scenarios were assigned using the TCRdist pipeline. In a later analysis, every TCR beta chain was defined by the combination of its CDR3 amino acid sequence and its V-gene family, and reads without a unique V-gene family were dropped. A later analysis removed nearly 600 highly shared, low-generation-probability nucleotide sequences to deal with suspected cross-contamination and a sequencing artifact. A later analysis calculated a clonal expansion index for each public chain from normalized within-repertoire ranks of inferred template counts. Generation probabilities in a later analysis came from a VDJ recombination model fitted to out-of-frame rearrangements, and those results were checked against IGoR. A later analysis scored TCR-TCR, TCR-HLA and TCR-CMV co-occurrence with hypergeometric tests, applying a repertoire-size bias correction to TCR pairs. To estimate false discovery rates, a later analysis permuted the HLA or CMV assignments 20 times. In a later analysis, co-occurring TCRs were grouped with DBSCAN, and TCRdist sequence similarity was added when clustering was performed within HLA-allele-positive subsets. Co-occurrence clustering excluded repertoires with fewer than 30,000 or more than 120,000 public chains, plus five with anomalous nucleotide sharing. TCRdb carries this immuneACCESS record with in-frame sequences only. Its versions omit some clonotypes, under half of them owing to an unresolved V gene in the studies checked, with the rest unexplained. That table furnishes V, J and clone size, whereas the DNA furnished D and trimming. The sample records over 100,000 clones, 76% of which are singletons. The ten largest clones represent 7.7% of the sample.

The cohort comprised fewer than 750 healthy bone marrow donors. Cohort members were all nominally healthy when sampled, although unrecorded immune exposures were likely present. The donor tested CMV seropositive, placing the donor among the roughly 270 seropositive members of the cohort. Every donor gave a peripheral blood sample, and the peripheral blood mononuclear cells from that sample were used for TCR beta sequencing. The Qiagen DNeasy Blood Extraction Kit was used to extract genomic DNA from the blood cell samples. This clone was seen more than once but under ten times. It has no known antigen specificity. Base qualities were left out, and no much larger clone turns up one base away. Results the study describes overall, beyond this receptor: Compared with equally common non-associated chains, HLA-associated TCR beta chains in a later analysis were more clonally expanded and had lower generation probabilities. Because counts were too low, under 20 rarely observed V segments, including chromosome 9 orphons, were left out of the earlier analysis of several hundred of the donors. The only immune exposure information available for the cohort was CMV serostatus. In an earlier analysis of about 550 of the donors, most TCR beta V segments were observed in productive rearrangements about 90% or about 30% of the time, broadly matching IMGT annotations. In this cohort, only TCR beta chains were sequenced, and detectable features were limited by the absence of alpha or paired-chain data. Because the 87-base-pair reads could not distinguish some IMGT-functional V segments, including TRBV6-2 and TRBV6-3, those segments were excluded. Assigning TCR associations to individual alleles was difficult when HLA alleles, especially DR and DQ, strongly co-occurred. Correlated functional status among segregating V segments might reflect linkage disequilibrium, but an unknown experimental factor could not be ruled out. A total of roughly 160 TCR beta chains were listed by the study as associated with cytomegalovirus. In vitro tests confirmed that three of the cytomegalovirus-associated TCR beta chains recognize cytomegalovirus antigens. A later analysis associated 15,000 to 20,000 TCR beta sequences with specific HLA alleles at a false discovery rate of 0.05. Most CMV-associated TCR beta chains appeared to be HLA-restricted in a later analysis, and the HLA associations seemed to be driven largely by CMV exposure. The presence/absence analyses assumed that sequencing depth was roughly uniform across donors, and that assumption may not be true. The authors suggested that the approach could potentially be extended to other disease states and immunological phenotypes. A further reported finding was that TCR beta sequences accurately predicted the HLA-A and HLA-B alleles for most subjects in the first cohort. The classifier was reported to diagnose cytomegalovirus status with high specificity and sensitivity in both the original and validation cohorts. In a later analysis, the rate of TCR association differed among HLA loci, with DRB1 alleles having the most associated TCRs and HLA-C alleles having the fewest. A cluster of highly shared sequence variants was judged likely to represent a technical artifact of the sequencing pipeline. Because HLA typing was missing for some donors at each locus, association tests included only the typed subset. A later genetic analysis associated a missense DCLRE1C variant with V-gene and J-gene trimming of TCR beta chains, and an independent cohort replicated the association. A later genetic analysis reported fewer N-insertions in productive TCRs among donors in an Asian-associated ancestry cluster than the roughly 670-donor mean. Several of the top co-occurrence clusters appeared to be linked to parvovirus B19, influenza, CMV and Epstein-Barr virus, according to a later analysis. Most TCR sequences were seen in very few donors, while some public TCRs were found in many individuals.

This sequence uses TRBV15 and TRBJ2-7; TRBD1 is possibly the D segment (5 matching bases). This TCR derives from a woman in her fifties or sixties in good health and CMV-seropositive. Sequencing used PBMCs. The bases read TGTGCCACCAGCAGAGGTTGGGGCAGCTCATTAGAGCAGTACTTC. It translates to CATSRGWGSSLEQYF.